These 20 T cell receptor beta chains originate from one sample sequenced in a study of siplizumab effects on memory and regulatory T cells. Only in-frame clones appear in the TCRdb table, and some are missing; sequencing was by immunoSEQ multiplex PCR. The table lists approximately 65,000 clones, around 80% of them singletons. The specimen was memory CD4+ T cells sorted from blood. These receptors came from a human donor in good health.

The V gene is TRBV14, the J gene TRBJ1-1, with 11 bases lining up with TRBD1. CDR3 length: 16 amino acids. The germline V gene encodes CDR1 SGHDN and CDR2 FVKESK. V shed 4 bases and J 1 base; nucleotides not matched to a gene: 5. The DNA for the CDR3 is TGTGCCAGCAGCCTACGGACAGGGGGCGCGAACACTGAAGCTTTCTTT. This translates into CASSLRTGGANTEAFF.

This chain links TRBV9 with TRBJ2-1; D is possibly TRBD1 (6 bases). This CDR3 is built from 16 residues. V lost 0 bases and J 4 bases, leaving 14 bases between the germline ends. Looked up from germline, CDR1 is SGDLS and CDR2 is YYNGEE. This CDR3 reads CASSVGGGPIYNEQFF. For the CDR3, the DNA is TGTGCCAGCAGCGTAGGTGGGGGCCCTATTTACAATGAGCAGTTCTTC.

This sequence joins TRBV7-9 and TRBJ1-2, with 7 bases that match TRBD1. V lost 5 bases to trimming and J lost 3 bases; unmatched junction nucleotides: 6. From germline, CDR1 is SEHNR and CDR2 FQNEAQ (reference sequence). The CDR3 runs to 14 residues. CDR3 sequence (DNA): TGTGCCAGCAGCCCACAGGGGCGGGACTATGGCTACACCTTC. Amino acid sequence: CASSPQGRDYGYTF. The whole variable domain, remainder taken from reference TRBV7-9 and TRBJ1-2, is DTGVSQNPRHKITKRGQNVTFRCDPISEHNRLYWYRQTLGQGPEFLTYFQNEAQLEKSRLLSDRFSAERPKGSFSTLEIQRTEQGDSAMYLCASSPQGRDYGYTFGSGTRLTVV.

This clone was seen just once. The junction does not match germline at one end; this may be a read error. The chain is built from TRBV5-8 and TRBJ1-1, with D maybe TRBD1 (6 bases). The CDR3 contains 15 residues. Germline values: CDR1 SGHTS, CDR2 YDEGEE. The CDR3 region is CVSQMKGGLNTEAFF. CDR3 nucleotide sequence: TGTGTCAGCCAGATGAAGGGGGGTTTGAACACTGAAGCTTTCTTT.

V and J are TRBV20-1 and TRBJ1-1, with D hard to call. Germline V gene sequence: CDR1 DFQATT, CDR2 SNEGSKA (reference sequence). CDR3 length: 11 amino acids. V lost 5 bases and J 3 bases, leaving 7 bases between the germline ends. The CDR3 loop is CSAPFHTEAFF. As DNA, the CDR3 is TGCAGTGCTCCTTTCCACACTGAAGCTTTCTTT.

The rearrangement joins TRBV5-6 to TRBJ2-1; no definite D call. From germline, CDR1 is SGHDT and CDR2 YYEEEE. V shed 2 bases and J shed 3 bases, with 9 bases lying between them. The CDR3 length is 14 residues. This chain's CDR3 is CASSFEAHYNEQFF. CDR3 nucleotides: TGTGCCAGCAGCTTTGAGGCACACTACAATGAGCAGTTCTTC.

The chain carries TRBV15 and TRBJ1-5; D not resolved. The CDR3 extends over 14 amino acids. V lost 1 base, J lost 2 bases, and 6 bases lay in between. Germline-derived CDR1 and CDR2 are LNHNV and YYDKDF (reference sequence). CDR3 nucleotide sequence: TGTGCCACCAGCAGAGCCGGGGGCAATCAGCCCCAGCATTTT. Protein product: CATSRAGGNQPQHF.

The V call is TRBV10-3, the J call TRBJ1-5; D not certain. Germline V gene lookup returns CDR1 ENHRY and CDR2 SYGVKD. The V gene lost 0 bases and the J gene lost 10 bases, with 7 bases spanning the gap. The CDR3 sequence is 12 residues long. The CDR3 DNA reads TGTGCCATCAGTGAGTCAGAAGGACCCCAGCATTTT. Its protein is CAISESEGPQHF.

The V gene is TRBV2, the J gene TRBJ2-7; TRBD1 aligns across 11 bases. V dropped 6 bases and J dropped 6; count of bases not matched to a gene: 1. The V gene's germline CDR1 is SNHLY and CDR2 FYNNEI. The CDR3 is 12 amino acids. CDR3: CASSGTGGEQYF. The CDR3 DNA is TGTGCCAGCAGCGGGACAGGGGGCGAGCAGTACTTC.

The V call is TRBV29-1, the J call TRBJ1-2, with D possibly being TRBD1 (5 bases). Germline V gene data show CDR1 as SQVTM and CDR2 as ANQGSEA. Trimming stripped 2 bases from V and 6 bases from J, with 13 bases between. CDR3 length: 13 amino acids. The CDR3 nucleotides read TGCAGCGTTGAACCGAAGGGGTATAATGGCTACACCTTC. Protein sequence: CSVEPKGYNGYTF.

CDR3: CASSRADSNQPQHF. The CDR3 DNA follows: TGTGCCAGCAGTCGGGCGGATAGCAATCAGCCCCAGCATTTT. The chain employs TRBV27 and TRBJ1-5; D gene unclear. The CDR3 runs 14 residues. In germline, CDR1 is MNHEY, CDR2 SMNVEV (reference sequence). V was cut by 5 bases and J by 0 bases, with 8 bases left in between.

CDR3 region: CASSYGGLLYEQYF. In DNA form, the CDR3 reads TGTGCCAGTAGTTATGGAGGCCTCCTCTACGAGCAGTACTTC. This sequence joins TRBV19 and TRBJ2-7; D possibly corresponds to TRBD2 (5 bases). The CDR3 is 14 residues long. Germline V CDR1 and CDR2: LNHDA, SQIVND (reference sequence). The ends were cut back, 5 bases at V and 3 bases at J, with 14 bases in the middle.

The chain is built from TRBV11-2 and TRBJ1-1; D perhaps matches TRBD1 (5 bases). The V gene lost 1 base and the J gene lost 4 bases, with 10 bases spanning the gap. Germline CDR1 SGHAT, CDR2 FQNNGV. The CDR3 has 14 residues. CDR3 amino acids: CASSLAEGRTEAFF. CDR3 coding DNA: TGTGCCAGCAGCTTAGCAGAGGGACGCACTGAAGCTTTCTTT.

This clone came up once. The chain carries TRBV19 and TRBJ1-5; unclear D gene. Germline CDR1 reads LNHDA; CDR2 reads SQIVND (reference sequence). This CDR3 is built from 12 residues. V was clipped by 5 bases and J by 0 bases, with 2 bases between them. CDR3 DNA: TGTGCCAGTAGTTTTAGCAATCAGCCCCAGCATTTT. Translated: CASSFSNQPQHF.

This chain uses TRBV19 with TRBJ1-4; D is possibly TRBD1 (6 bases). The CDR3 has 14 amino acids. Trimming shortened V by 6 bases and J by 0 bases, and 8 bases separated the two germline ends. CDR1 is LNHDA, CDR2 SQIVND, per germline (reference sequence). CDR3 coding DNA: TGTGCCAGTAGGAGGGGGACAACTAATGAAAAACTGTTTTTT. This codes for CASRRGTTNEKLFF.

This clone is termed medium-sized. This same CDR3 is encoded by further DNA sequences in the sample. The chain is built from TRBV29-1 and TRBJ1-1; the D gene is possibly TRBD1 (6 bases). Trimming stripped 4 bases from V and 5 bases from J, with 17 bases between. This CDR3 is built from 14 residues. The germline V gene has CDR1 SQVTM and CDR2 ANQGSEA. DNA of the CDR3: TGCAGCGTTGGACAAGGGGGGGTCGGTACTGAAGCTTTCTTT. This sequence encodes CSVGQGGVGTEAFF.

The chain uses TRBV5-1 and TRBJ2-1, with TRBD1 as a possible D gene (5 bases). From germline, CDR1 is SGHRS and CDR2 YFSETQ. The CDR3 extends over 16 amino acids. The V end was cut by 5 bases, the J end by 6 bases, with 21 bases between. CDR3 nucleotides: TGCGCCAGCAGGCCAGGGTGGGCCCGCGAGCCCAATGAGCAGTTCTTC. Amino acids: CASRPGWAREPNEQFF.

This clone was counted between two and nine times. The rearrangement links TRBV10-3 to TRBJ1-1, with TRBD1 as a possible D gene (5 bases). V lost 4 bases to trimming and J lost 4 bases, with 13 bases between them. Germline values: CDR1 ENHRY, CDR2 SYGVKD. CDR3 length: 14 amino acids. The DNA for the CDR3 is TGTGCCATCAGTGGGGACTACCTTGGCACTGAAGCTTTCTTT. Amino acids: CAISGDYLGTEAFF.

This sequence joins TRBV7-9 and TRBJ1-5; 9 bases fit TRBD1. Unmatched junction bases numbered 12, after V lost 5 bases and J lost 4 bases. Germline V lookup: CDR1 SEHNR, CDR2 FQNEAQ (reference sequence). The CDR3 spans 17 residues. CDR3 loop: CASSRGTGTGRNQPQHF. The DNA of the CDR3 is TGTGCCAGCAGCAGGGGGACCGGGACAGGGAGAAATCAGCCCCAGCATTTT. Full variable domain (missing parts from reference TRBV7-9 and TRBJ1-5): DTGVSQNPRHKITKRGQNVTFRCDPISEHNRLYWYRQTLGQGPEFLTYFQNEAQLEKSRLLSDRFSAERPKGSFSTLEIQRTEQGDSAMYLCASSRGTGTGRNQPQHFGDGTRLSIL.

This chain connects TRBV6-5 to TRBJ2-2; 8 positions match TRBD1. The CDR3 covers 16 residues. The germline gives CDR1 MNHEY, CDR2 SVGAGI. The V segment lost 2 bases and the J segment 6 bases; nucleotides outside the gene matches: 8. The CDR3 sequence is CASSYDRGSGAGELFF. In DNA, the CDR3 is TGTGCCAGCAGTTACGACAGGGGCTCGGGTGCCGGGGAGCTGTTTTTT.